This paragraph covers one TCR beta chain sequence. The data derive from a study of cytomegalovirus exposure and HLA in healthy donors. This CDR3 spans 16 amino acids. The V and J ends lost 1 base and 4 bases respectively, with 17 bases between them. Germline V gene lookup returns CDR1 SGDLS and CDR2 YYNGEE. The study drew the donors from its roughly 120-subject validation cohort, separate from the approximately 700-subject first cohort. Produced via immunoSEQ multiplex PCR; TCRdb's table is partial and in-frame only. The sample has 55,000 to 65,000 clones; 95% are singletons. The clonotype was recovered from a woman aged 18-29 years in good health and CMV-seropositive. Sequenced: PBMCs. V and J are TRBV9 and TRBJ2-5; D is possibly TRBD2 (7 bases). Written as DNA, the CDR3 is TGTGCCAGCAGCGTAACCCCCGGGGGGCAAGGAGAGACCCAGTACTTC. Residues: CASSVTPGGQGETQYF.